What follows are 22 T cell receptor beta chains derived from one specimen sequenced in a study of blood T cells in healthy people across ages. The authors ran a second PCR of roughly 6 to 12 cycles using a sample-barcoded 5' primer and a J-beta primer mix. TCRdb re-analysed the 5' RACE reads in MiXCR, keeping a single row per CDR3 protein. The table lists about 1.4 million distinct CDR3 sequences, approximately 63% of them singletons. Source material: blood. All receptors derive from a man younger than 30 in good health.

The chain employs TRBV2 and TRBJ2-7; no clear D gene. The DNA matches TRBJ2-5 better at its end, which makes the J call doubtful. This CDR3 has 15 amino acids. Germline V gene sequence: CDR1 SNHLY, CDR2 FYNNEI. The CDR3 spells CASSEFVIFPKTQYF. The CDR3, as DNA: TGTGCCAGCAGTGAGTTCGTTATTTTCCCAAAGACCCAGTACTTC.

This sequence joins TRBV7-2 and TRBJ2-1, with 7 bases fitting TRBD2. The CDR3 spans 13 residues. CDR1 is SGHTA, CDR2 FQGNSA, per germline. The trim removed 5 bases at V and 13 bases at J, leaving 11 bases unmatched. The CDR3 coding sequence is TGTGCCAGCAGCCCGAACGGGGCGGGGGAACAGTTCTTC. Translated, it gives CASSPNGAGEQFF.

This CDR3 is CASSPRTSGGRRTDTQYF. DNA of the CDR3: TGTGCCAGCAGCCCGAGGACTAGCGGGGGGCGACGAACAGATACGCAGTATTTT. The rearrangement joins TRBV7-2 to TRBJ2-3, with 14 bases matching TRBD2. Trimming cost V 5 bases and J 3 bases; bases outside gene matches: 10. The CDR3 sequence is 18 residues long. From germline, CDR1 is SGHTA and CDR2 FQGNSA. Full variable domain (outside the CDR3, taken from reference TRBV7-2 and TRBJ2-3): GAGVSQSPSNKVTEKGKDVELRCDPISGHTALYWYRQSLGQGLEFLIYFQGNSAPDKSGLPSDRFSAERTGGSVSTLTIQRTQQEDSAVYLCASSPRTSGGRRTDTQYFGPGTRLTVL.

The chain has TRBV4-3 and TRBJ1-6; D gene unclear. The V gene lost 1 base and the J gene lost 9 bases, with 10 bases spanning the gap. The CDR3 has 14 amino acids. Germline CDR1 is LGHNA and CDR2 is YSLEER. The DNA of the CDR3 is TGCGCCAGCAGCCAAGGGGCAGGCGGTTCACCCCTCCACTTT. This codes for CASSQGAGGSPLHF.

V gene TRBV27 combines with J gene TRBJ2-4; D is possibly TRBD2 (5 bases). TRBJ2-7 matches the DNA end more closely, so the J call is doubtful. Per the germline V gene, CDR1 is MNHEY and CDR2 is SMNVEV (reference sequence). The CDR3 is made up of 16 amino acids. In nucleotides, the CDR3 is TGTGCCAGCGGAAGCGCCTCCTACACAGCGGCATACGAGCAGTACTTC. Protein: CASGSASYTAAYEQYF.

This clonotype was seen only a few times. The CDR3 is CSARDTGDEQYF. The DNA of the CDR3 is TGCAGTGCTAGAGATACAGGGGACGAGCAGTACTTC. The rearrangement links TRBV20-1 to TRBJ2-7, with 7 positions matching TRBD1. This CDR3 is built from 12 residues. Unmatched junction bases numbered 1, after V lost 0 bases and J lost 5 bases. Germline CDR1 is DFQATT and CDR2 is SNEGSKA (reference sequence).

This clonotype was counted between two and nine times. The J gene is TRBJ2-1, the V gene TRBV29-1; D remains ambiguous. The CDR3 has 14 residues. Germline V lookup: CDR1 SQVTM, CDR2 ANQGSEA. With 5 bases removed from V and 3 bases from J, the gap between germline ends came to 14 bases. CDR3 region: CSVPDFENYNEQFF. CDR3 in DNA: TGCAGCGTTCCTGATTTTGAGAACTACAATGAGCAGTTCTTC.

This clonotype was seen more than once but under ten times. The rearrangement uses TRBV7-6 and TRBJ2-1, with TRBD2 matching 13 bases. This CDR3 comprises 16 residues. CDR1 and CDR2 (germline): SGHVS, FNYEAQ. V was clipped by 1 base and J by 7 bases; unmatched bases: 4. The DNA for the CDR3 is TGTGCCAGCAGCTTAGGACTAGCGGGGGGTCGGAATGAGCAGTTCTTC. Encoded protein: CASSLGLAGGRNEQFF.

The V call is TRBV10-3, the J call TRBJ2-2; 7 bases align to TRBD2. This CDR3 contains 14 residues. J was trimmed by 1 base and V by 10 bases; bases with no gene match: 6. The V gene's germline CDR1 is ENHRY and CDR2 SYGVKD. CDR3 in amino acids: CATSPGGNTGELFF. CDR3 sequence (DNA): TGTGCCACCTCTCCGGGAGGGAACACCGGGGAGCTGTTTTTT.

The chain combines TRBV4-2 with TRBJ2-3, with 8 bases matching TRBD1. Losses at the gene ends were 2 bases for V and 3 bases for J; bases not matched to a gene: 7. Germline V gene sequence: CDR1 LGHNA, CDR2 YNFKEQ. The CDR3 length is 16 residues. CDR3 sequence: CASSQIGTGSTDTQYF. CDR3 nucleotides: TGTGCCAGCAGCCAAATCGGGACAGGCTCAACAGATACGCAGTATTTT.

CDR3 bases: TGCAGTGCTGGGGGACGTTTACTCAATCAGCCCCAGCATTTT. It translates to CSAGGRLLNQPQHF. V is TRBV20-1 and J is TRBJ1-5, with D possibly matching TRBD1 (5 bases). Germline V gene lookup returns CDR1 DFQATT and CDR2 SNEGSKA (reference sequence). V was shortened by 5 bases and J by 3 bases, with 14 bases between the two germline ends. This CDR3 comprises 14 residues.

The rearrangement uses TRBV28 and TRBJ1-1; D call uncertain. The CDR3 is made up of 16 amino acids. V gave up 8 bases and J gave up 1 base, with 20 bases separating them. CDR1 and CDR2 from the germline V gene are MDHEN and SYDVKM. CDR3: CASEVTWSGRNTEAFF. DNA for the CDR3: TGTGCCAGCGAGGTTACCTGGTCGGGTAGGAACACTGAAGCTTTCTTT.

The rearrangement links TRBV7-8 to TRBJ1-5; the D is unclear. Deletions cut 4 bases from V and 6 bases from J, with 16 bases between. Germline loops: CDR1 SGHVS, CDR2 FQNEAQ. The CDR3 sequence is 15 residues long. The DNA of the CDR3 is TGTGCCAGCAGCTCCGCCGGGGTTATTGGTCAGCCCCAGCATTTT. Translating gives CASSSAGVIGQPQHF.

CDR3 in amino acids: CASSQSPRDEQYF. CDR3 bases: TGTGCCAGCAGCCAATCCCCCCGGGACGAGCAGTACTTC. This rearrangement joins TRBV14 to TRBJ2-5, with unresolved D. TRBJ2-7 explains the end of the DNA better; the J call may be wrong. Looked up from germline, CDR1 is SGHDN and CDR2 is FVKESK. The CDR3 covers 13 residues.

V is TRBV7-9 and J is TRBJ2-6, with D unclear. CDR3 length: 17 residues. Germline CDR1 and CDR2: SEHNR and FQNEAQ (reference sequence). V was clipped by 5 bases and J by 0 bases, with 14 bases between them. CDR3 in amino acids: CASSPRTSRSGANVLTF. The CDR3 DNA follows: TGTGCCAGCAGCCCCAGGACCAGCCGCTCTGGGGCCAACGTCCTGACTTTC.

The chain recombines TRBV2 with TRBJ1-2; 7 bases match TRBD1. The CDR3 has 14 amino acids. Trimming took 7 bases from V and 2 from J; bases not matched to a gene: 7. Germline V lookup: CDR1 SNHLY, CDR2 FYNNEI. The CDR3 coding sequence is TGTGCCAGCAACGAAGGGGGCAGGAACTATGGCTACACCTTC. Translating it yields CASNEGGRNYGYTF.

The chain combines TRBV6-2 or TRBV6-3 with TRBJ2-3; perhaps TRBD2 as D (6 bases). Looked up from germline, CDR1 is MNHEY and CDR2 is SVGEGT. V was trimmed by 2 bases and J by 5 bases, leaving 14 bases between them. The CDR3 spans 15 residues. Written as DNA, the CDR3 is TGTGCCAGCAGTTACGGTACGGGGGTGGTAGATACGCAGTATTTT. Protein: CASSYGTGVVDTQYF.

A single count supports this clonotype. The CDR3 coding sequence is TGCGCCAGCGGCGTAAGACAGGGTGTATCCTACGAGCAGTACTTC. It encodes CASGVRQGVSYEQYF. The genes are TRBV10-2 and TRBJ2-7, with 7 bases aligning to TRBD1. The germline gives CDR1 WSHSY, CDR2 SAAADI. J lost 1 base, V lost 8 bases, and 11 bases had no gene match. This CDR3 comprises 15 residues.

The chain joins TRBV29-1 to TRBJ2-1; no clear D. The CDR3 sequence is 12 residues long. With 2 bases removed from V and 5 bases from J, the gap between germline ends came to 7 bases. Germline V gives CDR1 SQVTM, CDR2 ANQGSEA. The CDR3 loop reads CSVEFRHNEQFF. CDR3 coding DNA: TGCAGCGTTGAATTTAGACACAATGAGCAGTTCTTC.

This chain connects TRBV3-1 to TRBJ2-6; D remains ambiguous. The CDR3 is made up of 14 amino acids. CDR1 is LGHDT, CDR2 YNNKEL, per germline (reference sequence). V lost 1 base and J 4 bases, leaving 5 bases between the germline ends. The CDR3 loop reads CASSQAYGANVLTF. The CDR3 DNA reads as TGTGCCAGCAGCCAAGCCTACGGGGCCAACGTCCTGACTTTC.

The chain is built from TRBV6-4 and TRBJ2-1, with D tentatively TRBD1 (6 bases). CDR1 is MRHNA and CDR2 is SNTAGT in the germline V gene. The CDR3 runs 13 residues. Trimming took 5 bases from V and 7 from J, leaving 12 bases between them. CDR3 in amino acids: CASSYREGNEQFF. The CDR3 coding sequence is TGTGCCAGCAGTTACAGGGAAGGTAATGAGCAGTTCTTC.

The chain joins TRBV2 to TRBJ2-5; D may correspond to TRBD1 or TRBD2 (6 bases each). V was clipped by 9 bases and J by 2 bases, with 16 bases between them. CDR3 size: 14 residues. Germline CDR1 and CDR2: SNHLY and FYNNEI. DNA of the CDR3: TGTGCCAGGCGGGACAACGAGGCACAAGAGACCCAGTACTTC. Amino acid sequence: CARRDNEAQETQYF.